The clone carrying this T cell receptor (gamma chain) has only a few counts. The same CDR3 can be traced to other DNA sequences in this sample. The data are from a study of gamma-delta T cells after stem cell transplantation. TCRdb re-called the RT-PCR reads with CATT. The sample includes over 4,500 gamma-chain clones, about a fifth of them seen just once. The sequenced sample consisted of gamma-delta T cells. This TCR came from a human donor. It is not recorded whose cells these are; they may come from a transplant donor.

CDR3 nucleotide sequence: TGTGCCTTGTGGGAGGTGCTTAGTTATAAGAAACTCTTT. It codes for CALWEVLSYKKLF. V gene TRGV9 combines with J gene TRGJ1 or TRGJ2. V shed 0 bases, J shed 6 bases, and the junction held 5 bases outside the gene matches. This CDR3 comprises 13 residues. In germline, CDR1 is GITISATS, CDR2 ISYDGTV (reference sequence).